This TCR beta chain was obtained from a study of shared clonotypes between healthy human individuals. The CDR3 covers 13 residues. Trimming stripped 0 bases from V and 1 base from J, with 4 bases between. Germline CDR1 SGDLS, CDR2 YYNGEE. The assay was immunoSEQ multiplex PCR, and TCRdb's table has in-frame clones only and misses some. The data hold millions of clones, with over 85% observed a single time. With regard to this clone: Its antigen is undetermined.

Broader study findings: Around 5% was the fraction of naive CD4 clonotypes found shared across a few donors.

Sequencing used naive CD4+ T cells sorted from blood. Subset of the sample: CD45RA+ positively selected. The chain joins TRBV9 to TRBJ1-1; D not resolved. This sequence was found in a man aged 18 to 29 in good health. CDR3 bases: TGTGCCAGCAGCGTAGTGTCGAACACTGAAGCTTTCTTT. It codes for CASSVVSNTEAFF. Complete variable domain (other parts from reference TRBV9 and TRBJ1-1): DSGVTQTPKHLITATGQRVTLRCSPRSGDLSVYWYQQSLDQGLQFLIQYYNGEERAKGNILERFSAQQFPDLHSELNLSSLELGDSALYFCASSVVSNTEAFFGQGTRLTVV.